Below, one T cell receptor beta chain is given with its context. Antigen specificity is unknown. This sample also contains other DNA sequences that code for the same CDR3. The method was immunoSEQ multiplex PCR; TCRdb's version includes in-frame clones alone and lacks a portion of them. Counted here are 25,000 to 35,000 clones, about 89% occurring once; the ten biggest clones make up over 1%. Germline lookup yields CDR1 KGHSH and CDR2 LQKENI. This CDR3 is built from 13 residues. V dropped 0 bases and J dropped 1 base, with 3 bases sitting between them. This sample is drawn from a study of T cell responses to AZD1222 COVID-19 vaccine. Findings of the study overall: Increased Spike-specific TCR breadth and depth were observed after two AZD1222 doses.

The chain employs TRBV18 and TRBJ2-5; no clear D gene. The material was peripheral blood, obtained on day 0 of AZD1222 vaccination. The TCR was taken from an adult in good health. This CDR3 reads CASSPPGQETQYF. CDR3 nucleotides: TGTGCCAGCTCACCACCGGGCCAAGAGACCCAGTACTTC.